The source of this T cell receptor (beta chain) is a study of molecular identifiers for immune sequencing clone quantification. Findings and caveats of the study: Sharing of a barcode by identical TCR molecules could cause highly expanded clone sizes to be underestimated. Effector cells had over 99% of their molecules in clones above 20 RNA copies, while naive cells had under 1%.

This clonotype was counted only a few times. The antigen is undetermined. At one of its ends the junction is not consistent with the germline gene, which may arise from a read error. CDR1 is SNHLY, CDR2 FYNNEI, per germline. CDR3 length equals 13 residues. The CD8+CD4-CCR7+CD45RA+ phenotype defined the sorted naive CD8 T cells. MiXCR was run by TCRdb on the PCR reads, yielding one entry per CDR3 protein. This sample has approximately 9,400 distinct CDR3 sequences, with about 21% found just once. The V gene is TRBV2, the J gene TRBJ2-5; D remains unclear. This receptor was obtained from a human donor in good health. Some libraries in this study had Jurkat cell RNA spiked in. The sample comprised naive CD8+ T cells from blood, with Jurkat cell RNA spiked in. Documented subset: FACS-sorted CD8+CD4-CCR7+CD45RA+ naive T cells. The CDR3 reads CASSEVVQETQCF. The DNA of the CDR3 is TGTGCCAGCAGTGAAGTAGTACAAGAGACCCAGTGCTTC. Full variable domain (rest looked up from reference TRBV2 and TRBJ2-5): EPEVTQTPSHQVTQMGQEVILRCVPISNHLYFYWYRQILGQKVEFLVSFYNNEISEKSEIFDDQFSVERPDGSNFTLKIRSTKLEDSAMYFCASSEVVQETQCFGPGTRLLVL.